A selection of T cell receptor beta chains follows, all from one sample in a study of blood T cells in healthy people across ages. TCRdb used MiXCR to reprocess the 5' RACE reads, holding one entry per CDR3 protein. This sample has 600,000 to 900,000 distinct CDR3 sequences; more than 25% occur once, and the top ten carry roughly 3.1%. These data were also filed under a second study, of T cells of mothers and their children.

Sequenced: blood. These receptors all stem from a boy aged 5-17 years in good health. Both conserved end residues are part of each CDR3. The D gene is left open where the match is weak. Rows give clone size only sometimes, using once, few, many, or a class for an expanded clone.

length: 18; J: TRBJ2-7; size: -; D: TRBD1; V: TRBV3-1; CDR3: CASSLRDRDKTLTYEQYF; DNA: TGTGCCAGCAGCCTCCGGGACAGGGATAAAACCCTGACTTACGAGCAGTACTTC
length: 13; J: TRBJ1-2; size: -; D: -; V: TRBV20-1; CDR3: CSATGNWGYGYTF; DNA: TGCAGTGCTACAGGGAATTGGGGCTATGGCTACACCTTC
length: 13; J: TRBJ1-6; size: -; D: -; V: TRBV5-1; CDR3: CASSFGENSPLHF; DNA: TGCGCCAGCAGCTTCGGCGAGAATTCACCCCTCCACTTT
length: 14; J: TRBJ2-3; size: few; D: -; V: TRBV20-1; CDR3: CSARGPGYPDTQYF; DNA: TGCAGTGCTAGAGGTCCAGGGTATCCAGATACGCAGTATTTT
length: 15; J: TRBJ2-5; size: few; D: TRBD2; V: TRBV6-1; CDR3: CASSEGGGTQETQYF; DNA: TGTGCCAGCAGTGAGGGCGGGGGGACCCAAGAGACCCAGTACTTC
length: 16; J: TRBJ2-7; size: few; D: TRBD2; V: TRBV11-1; CDR3: CASSPGTSGVFYEQYF; DNA: TGTGCCAGCAGCCCCGGGACTAGCGGGGTGTTCTACGAGCAGTACTTC
length: 14; J: TRBJ1-6; size: few; D: -; V: TRBV9; CDR3: CASSADSYNSPLHF; DNA: TGTGCCAGCAGCGCCGACTCCTATAATTCACCCCTCCACTTT
length: 16; J: TRBJ2-3; size: many; D: -; V: TRBV9; CDR3: CASSVEIARSTDTQYF; DNA: TGTGCCAGCAGCGTAGAGATAGCGAGATCCACAGATACGCAGTATTTT
length: 15; J: TRBJ1-6; size: -; D: TRBD1; V: TRBV12-3/TRBV12-4; CDR3: CASNPSGQPNSPLHF; DNA: TGTGCCAGCAATCCCTCGGGACAGCCCAATTCACCCCTCCACTTT
length: 17; J: TRBJ1-4; size: few; D: TRBD1; V: TRBV9; CDR3: CASSPVPGQGRGEKLFF; DNA: TGTGCCAGCAGCCCGGTCCCGGGACAGGGGCGAGGTGAAAAACTGTTTTTT
length: 14; J: TRBJ2-5; size: -; D: TRBD2; V: TRBV20-1; CDR3: CSARAGTSEETQYF; DNA: TGCAGTGCTAGAGCCGGGACTAGCGAAGAGACCCAGTACTTC
length: 15; J: TRBJ2-5; size: many; D: -; V: TRBV5-1; CDR3: CASSLSGGVQETQYF; DNA: TGCGCCAGCAGCTTGTCGGGCGGGGTCCAAGAGACCCAGTACTTC
length: 14; J: TRBJ2-5; size: many; D: TRBD2; V: TRBV20-1; CDR3: CSASGSSGDLTQYF; DNA: TGCAGTGCTAGCGGGTCGAGCGGGGATCTGACCCAGTACTTC
length: 11; J: TRBJ1-2; size: few; D: -; V: TRBV12-3/TRBV12-4; CDR3: CASSLFYGYTF; DNA: TGTGCCAGCAGTTTATTCTATGGCTACACCTTC
length: 15; J: TRBJ2-7; size: -; D: TRBD2; V: TRBV10-3; CDR3: CAISGPGLAIDEQYF; DNA: TGTGCCATCAGCGGCCCGGGACTAGCGATCGACGAGCAGTACTTC
length: 15; J: TRBJ1-4; size: few; D: -; V: TRBV6-5; CDR3: CASSYSRGRGEKLFF; DNA: TGTGCCAGCAGTTACTCGCGGGGGAGGGGTGAAAAACTGTTTTTT
length: 13; J: TRBJ1-2; size: few; D: -; V: TRBV27; CDR3: CASRDMGNYGYTF; DNA: TGTGCCAGCAGAGATATGGGGAACTATGGCTACACCTTC
length: 13; J: TRBJ2-1; size: -; D: -; V: TRBV20-1; CDR3: CSGRESFYNEQFF; DNA: TGCAGTGGCCGGGAGTCTTTCTACAATGAGCAGTTCTTC
length: 15; J: TRBJ1-6; size: -; D: -; V: TRBV25-1; CDR3: CASSGTDGGVSPLHF; DNA: TGTGCCAGCAGTGGGACCGACGGAGGGGTTTCACCCCTCCACTTT
length: 14; J: TRBJ1-2; size: few; D: -; V: TRBV24-1; CDR3: CATSGDSNNYGYTF; DNA: TGTGCCACCAGTGGAGACAGCAATAACTATGGCTACACCTTC
length: 14; J: TRBJ2-3; size: -; D: TRBD2; V: TRBV29-1; CDR3: CSVGLAGATDTQYF; DNA: TGCAGCGTTGGTCTAGCGGGGGCGACAGATACGCAGTATTTT
length: 15; J: TRBJ2-7; size: few; D: -; V: TRBV6-4; CDR3: CASSYPGPGTYEQYF; DNA: TGTGCCAGCAGTTACCCGGGACCGGGTACCTACGAGCAGTACTTC
length: 13; J: TRBJ2-3; size: -; D: -; V: TRBV28; CDR3: CATTERSTDTQYF; DNA: TGTGCCACGACCGAACGGAGCACAGATACGCAGTATTTT
length: 15; J: TRBJ1-6; size: many; D: -; V: TRBV4-1; CDR3: CASSWTGLGDSPLHF; DNA: TGCGCCAGCAGCTGGACCGGGCTGGGGGATTCACCCCTCCACTTT
length: 12; J: TRBJ1-1; size: many; D: -; V: TRBV6-5; CDR3: CASSLTGTEAFF; DNA: TGTGCCAGCAGTTTGACAGGTACGGAAGCTTTCTTT
length: 15; J: TRBJ2-3; size: few; D: -; V: TRBV9; CDR3: CASRVGTGPTDTQYF; DNA: TGTGCCAGCCGGGTTGGGACCGGACCCACAGATACGCAGTATTTT
length: 15; J: TRBJ2-7; size: few; D: -; V: TRBV28; CDR3: CASSSSRDGAYEQYF; DNA: TGTGCCAGCAGTTCATCCCGGGACGGTGCCTACGAGCAGTACTTC
length: 15; J: TRBJ2-2; size: -; D: -; V: TRBV21-1; CDR3: CASSGGLTNTGELFF; DNA: TGTGCCAGCAGCGGCGGTCTGACGAACACCGGGGAGCTGTTTTTT
length: 12; J: TRBJ2-2; size: -; D: -; V: TRBV6-6; CDR3: CASSYRSEQLFF; DNA: TGTGCCAGCAGTTACCGGAGCGAGCAGCTGTTTTTT
length: 15; J: TRBJ1-1; size: -; D: TRBD1; V: TRBV7-9; CDR3: CASSLARQGFTEAFF; DNA: TGTGCCAGCAGCTTAGCCCGACAGGGGTTCACTGAAGCTTTCTTT
length: 14; J: TRBJ1-1; size: -; D: -; V: TRBV29-1; CDR3: CSVYLTTKNTEAFF; DNA: TGCAGCGTTTACCTCACAACTAAGAACACTGAAGCTTTCTTT
length: 15; J: TRBJ2-3; size: few; D: -; V: TRBV12-5; CDR3: CASGLGQPPTDTQYF; DNA: TGTGCTAGTGGTTTGGGACAACCGCCCACAGATACGCAGTATTTT
length: 14; J: TRBJ1-5; size: -; D: TRBD1; V: TRBV12-3/TRBV12-4; CDR3: CASSLGQGIAPQHF; DNA: TGTGCCAGCAGTTTGGGACAGGGCATTGCGCCCCAGCATTTT
length: 17; J: TRBJ1-3; size: few; D: -; V: TRBV4-1; CDR3: CASSQDHRPRGGNTIYF; DNA: TGCGCCAGCAGCCAAGATCATAGACCTCGGGGCGGAAACACCATATATTTT
length: 14; J: TRBJ2-5; size: -; D: -; V: TRBV9; CDR3: CASSSSDYHETQYF; DNA: TGTGCCAGCAGCTCCTCGGACTATCATGAGACCCAGTACTTC
length: 15; J: TRBJ2-7; size: -; D: -; V: TRBV4-1; CDR3: CASSRRSGRSYEQYF; DNA: TGCGCCAGCAGCCGAAGATCAGGGAGGTCCTACGAGCAGTACTTC
length: 16; J: TRBJ2-3; size: -; D: -; V: TRBV9; CDR3: CASSLQGGWGTDTQYF; DNA: TGTGCCAGCAGCCTCCAGGGGGGATGGGGCACAGATACGCAGTATTTT
length: 12; J: TRBJ2-7; size: few; D: TRBD1; V: TRBV18; CDR3: CASSTDRGQQYF; DNA: TGTGCCAGCTCAACCGACAGGGGGCAGCAGTACTTC
length: 15; J: TRBJ2-1; size: few; D: TRBD1; V: TRBV5-5; CDR3: CASRRTGTGLNEQFF; DNA: TGTGCCAGCAGACGGACCGGGACAGGGCTCAATGAGCAGTTCTTC
length: 15; J: TRBJ2-1; size: few; D: TRBD2; V: TRBV7-2; CDR3: CASSQRLAGGGEQFF; DNA: TGTGCCAGCAGCCAAAGACTAGCGGGAGGGGGTGAGCAGTTCTTC
length: 13; J: TRBJ2-1; size: many; D: TRBD1; V: TRBV5-1; CDR3: CASSLTGGNEQFF; DNA: TGTGCCAGCAGCTTGACAGGGGGCAATGAGCAGTTCTTC
length: 17; J: TRBJ2-2; size: -; D: TRBD1; V: TRBV13; CDR3: CASSPGTGTGRTGELFF; DNA: TGTGCCAGCAGCCCCGGGACAGGGACGGGGAGAACCGGGGAGCTGTTTTTT